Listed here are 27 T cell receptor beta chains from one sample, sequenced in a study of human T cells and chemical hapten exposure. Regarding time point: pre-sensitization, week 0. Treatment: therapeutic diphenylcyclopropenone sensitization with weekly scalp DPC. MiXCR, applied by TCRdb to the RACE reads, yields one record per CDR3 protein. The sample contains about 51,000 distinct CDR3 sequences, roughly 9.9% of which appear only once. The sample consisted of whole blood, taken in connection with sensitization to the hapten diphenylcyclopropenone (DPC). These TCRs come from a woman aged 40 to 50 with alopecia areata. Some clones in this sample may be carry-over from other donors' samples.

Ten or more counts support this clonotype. The CDR3 reads CASSLAAGGYEKLFF. The CDR3 DNA reads as TGTGCCAGCAGTTTGGCGGCAGGCGGTTATGAAAAACTGTTTTTT. The V gene is TRBV12-3 or TRBV12-4, the J gene TRBJ1-4; D gene uncertain. The ends were cut back, 3 bases at V and 6 bases at J, with 14 bases in the middle. The CDR3 sequence is 15 residues long.

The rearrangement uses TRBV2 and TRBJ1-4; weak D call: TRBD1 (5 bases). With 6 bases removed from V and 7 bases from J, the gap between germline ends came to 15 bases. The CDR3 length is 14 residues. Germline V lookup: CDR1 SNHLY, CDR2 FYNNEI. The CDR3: CASRGVQGGEKLFF. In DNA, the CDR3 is TGTGCCAGCAGGGGAGTTCAGGGAGGTGAAAAACTGTTTTTT.

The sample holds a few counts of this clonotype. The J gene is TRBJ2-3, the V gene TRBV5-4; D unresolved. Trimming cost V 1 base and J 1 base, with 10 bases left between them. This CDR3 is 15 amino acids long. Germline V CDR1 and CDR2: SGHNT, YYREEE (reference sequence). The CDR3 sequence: CASSLQIRGTDTQYF. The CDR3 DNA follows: TGTGCCAGCAGCTTGCAAATACGGGGCACAGATACGCAGTATTTT. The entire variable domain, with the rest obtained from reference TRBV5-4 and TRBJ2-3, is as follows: ETGVTQSPTHLIKTRGQQVTLRCSSQSGHNTVSWYQQALGQGPQFIFQYYREEENGRGNFPPRFSGLQFPNYSSELNVNALELDDSALYLCASSLQIRGTDTQYFGPGTRLTVL.

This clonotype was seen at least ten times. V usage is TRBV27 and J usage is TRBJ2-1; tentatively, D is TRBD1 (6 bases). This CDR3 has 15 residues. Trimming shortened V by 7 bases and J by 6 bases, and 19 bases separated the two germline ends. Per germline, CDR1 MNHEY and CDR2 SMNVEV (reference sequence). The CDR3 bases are TGTGCCAGCAATTCCCTTTTAGACAGGCCCAATGAGCAGTTCTTC. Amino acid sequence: CASNSLLDRPNEQFF.

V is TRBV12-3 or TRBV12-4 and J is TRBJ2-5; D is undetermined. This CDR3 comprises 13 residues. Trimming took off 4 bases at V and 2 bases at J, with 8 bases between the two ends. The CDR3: CASSSEEQETQYF. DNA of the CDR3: TGTGCCAGCAGTTCCGAGGAACAAGAGACCCAGTACTTC.

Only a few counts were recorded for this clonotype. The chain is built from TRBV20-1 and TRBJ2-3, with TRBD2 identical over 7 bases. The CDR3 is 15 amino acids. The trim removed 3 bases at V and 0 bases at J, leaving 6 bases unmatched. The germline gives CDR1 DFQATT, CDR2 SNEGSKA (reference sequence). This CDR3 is CSASVLAVSTDTQYF. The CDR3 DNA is TGCAGTGCTAGTGTCCTAGCGGTTAGCACAGATACGCAGTATTTT.

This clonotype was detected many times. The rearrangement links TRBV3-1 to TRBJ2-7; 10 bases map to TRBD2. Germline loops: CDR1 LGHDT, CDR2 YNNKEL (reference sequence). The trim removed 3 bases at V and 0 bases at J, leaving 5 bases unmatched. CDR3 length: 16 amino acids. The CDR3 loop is CASSHLAGESSYEQYF. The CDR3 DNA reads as TGTGCCAGCAGCCATCTAGCGGGGGAGAGCTCCTACGAGCAGTACTTC.

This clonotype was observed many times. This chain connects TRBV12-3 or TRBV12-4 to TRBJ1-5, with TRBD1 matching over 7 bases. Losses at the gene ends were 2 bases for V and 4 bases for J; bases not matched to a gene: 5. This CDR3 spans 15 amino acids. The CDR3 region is CASSLRGQVNQPQHF. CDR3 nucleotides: TGTGCCAGCAGTTTAAGGGGGCAGGTGAATCAGCCCCAGCATTTT.

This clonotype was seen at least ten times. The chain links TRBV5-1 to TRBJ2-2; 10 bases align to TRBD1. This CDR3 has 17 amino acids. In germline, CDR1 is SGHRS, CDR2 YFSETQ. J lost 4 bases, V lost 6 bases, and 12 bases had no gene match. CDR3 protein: CASTPLWRQGATGELFF. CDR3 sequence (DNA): TGCGCCAGCACCCCTCTCTGGCGACAGGGGGCCACCGGGGAGCTGTTTTTT.

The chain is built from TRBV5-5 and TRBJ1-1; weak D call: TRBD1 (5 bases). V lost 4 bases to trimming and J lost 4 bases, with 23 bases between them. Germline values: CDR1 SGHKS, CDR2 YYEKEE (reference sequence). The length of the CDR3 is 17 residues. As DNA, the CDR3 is TGTGCCAGCAGCCCCACCGTCAGACAGCACATGTCCACTGAAGCTTTCTTT. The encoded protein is CASSPTVRQHMSTEAFF.

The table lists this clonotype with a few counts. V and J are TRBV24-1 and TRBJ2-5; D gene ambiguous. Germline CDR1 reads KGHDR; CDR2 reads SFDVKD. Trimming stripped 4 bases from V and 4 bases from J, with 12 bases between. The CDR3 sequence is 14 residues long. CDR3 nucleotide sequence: TGTGCCACCAGTGAACCCGGGCCTACAGAGACCCAGTACTTC. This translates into CATSEPGPTETQYF.

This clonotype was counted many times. The CDR3 sequence is CASSRAGKNTDTQYF. CDR3 DNA: TGTGCCAGCAGTAGGGCAGGAAAAAACACAGATACGCAGTATTTT. The rearrangement joins TRBV6-5 to TRBJ2-3, with unresolved D. This CDR3 is 15 amino acids long. V was clipped by 5 bases and J by 2 bases, with 14 bases between them. Germline loops: CDR1 MNHEY, CDR2 SVGAGI.

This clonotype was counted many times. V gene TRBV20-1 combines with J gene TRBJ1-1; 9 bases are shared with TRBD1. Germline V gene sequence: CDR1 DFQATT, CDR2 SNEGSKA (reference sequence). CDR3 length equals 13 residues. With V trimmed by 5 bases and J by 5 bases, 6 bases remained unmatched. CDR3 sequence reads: CSAGGTGITEAFF. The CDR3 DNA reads TGCAGTGCTGGGGGGACAGGGATTACTGAAGCTTTCTTT.

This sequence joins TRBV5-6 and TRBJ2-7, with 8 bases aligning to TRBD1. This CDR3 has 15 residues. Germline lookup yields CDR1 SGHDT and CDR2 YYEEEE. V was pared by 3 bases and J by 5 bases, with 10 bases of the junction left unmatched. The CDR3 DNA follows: TGTGCCAGCAGCTCCCAGGACAGGGTGATCAACGAGCAGTACTTC. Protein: CASSSQDRVINEQYF.

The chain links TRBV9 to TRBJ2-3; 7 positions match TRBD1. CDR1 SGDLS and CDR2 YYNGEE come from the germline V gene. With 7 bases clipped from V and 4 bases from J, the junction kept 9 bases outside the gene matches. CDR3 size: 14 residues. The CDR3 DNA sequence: TGTGCCAGCTCCCAAAGACAGGGTCCAGATACGCAGTATTTT. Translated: CASSQRQGPDTQYF.

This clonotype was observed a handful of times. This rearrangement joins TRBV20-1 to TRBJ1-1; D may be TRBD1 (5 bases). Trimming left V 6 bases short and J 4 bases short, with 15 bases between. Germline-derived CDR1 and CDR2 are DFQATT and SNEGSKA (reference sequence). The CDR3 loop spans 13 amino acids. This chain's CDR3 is CSALGGVGTEAFF. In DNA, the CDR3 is TGCAGTGCCCTTGGGGGGGTGGGCACTGAAGCTTTCTTT.

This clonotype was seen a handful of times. The CDR3 region is CASSQRPIYTEAFF. DNA of the CDR3: TGTGCCAGCAGCCAACGACCCATTTACACTGAAGCTTTCTTT. This chain uses TRBV5-4 with TRBJ1-1; D remains ambiguous. Trimming took off 4 bases at V and 3 bases at J, with 13 bases between the two ends. The germline gives CDR1 SGHNT, CDR2 YYREEE (reference sequence). There are 14 residues in the CDR3. The variable domain in full, completed from reference TRBV5-4 and TRBJ1-1, reads ETGVTQSPTHLIKTRGQQVTLRCSSQSGHNTVSWYQQALGQGPQFIFQYYREEENGRGNFPPRFSGLQFPNYSSELNVNALELDDSALYLCASSQRPIYTEAFFGQGTRLTVV.

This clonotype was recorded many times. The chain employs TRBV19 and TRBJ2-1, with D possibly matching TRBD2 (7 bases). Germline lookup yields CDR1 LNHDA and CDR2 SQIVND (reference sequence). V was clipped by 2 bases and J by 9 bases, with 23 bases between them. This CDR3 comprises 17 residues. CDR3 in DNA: TGTGCCAGTAGTATATGGTCGGGGGGCCCCTACACTTCTGAGCAGTTCTTC. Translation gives CASSIWSGGPYTSEQFF.

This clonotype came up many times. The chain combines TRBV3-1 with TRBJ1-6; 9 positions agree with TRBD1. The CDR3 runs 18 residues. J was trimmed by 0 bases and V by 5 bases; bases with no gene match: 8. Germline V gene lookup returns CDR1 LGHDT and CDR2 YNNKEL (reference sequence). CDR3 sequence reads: CASSSPGQGFSYNSPLHF. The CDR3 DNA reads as TGTGCCAGCAGCAGCCCGGGACAGGGTTTCTCCTATAATTCACCCCTCCACTTT. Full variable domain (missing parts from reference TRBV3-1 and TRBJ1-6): DTAVSQTPKYLVTQMGNDKSIKCEQNLGHDTMYWYKQDSKKFLKIMFSYNNKELIINETVPNRFSPKSPDKAHLNLHINSLELGDSAVYFCASSSPGQGFSYNSPLHFGNGTRLTVT.

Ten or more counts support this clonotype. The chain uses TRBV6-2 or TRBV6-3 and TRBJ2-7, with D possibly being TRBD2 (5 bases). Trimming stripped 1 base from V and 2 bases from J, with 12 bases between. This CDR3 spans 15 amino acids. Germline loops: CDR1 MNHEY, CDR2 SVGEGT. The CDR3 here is CASSYYGVSPYEQYF. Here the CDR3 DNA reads TGTGCCAGCAGTTACTACGGGGTGAGCCCCTACGAGCAGTACTTC.

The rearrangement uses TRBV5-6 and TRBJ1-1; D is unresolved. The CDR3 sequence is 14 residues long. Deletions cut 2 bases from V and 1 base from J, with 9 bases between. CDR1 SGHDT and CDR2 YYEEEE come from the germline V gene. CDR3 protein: CASSFRSGNTEAFF. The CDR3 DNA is TGTGCCAGCAGCTTCCGCTCGGGGAACACTGAAGCTTTCTTT.

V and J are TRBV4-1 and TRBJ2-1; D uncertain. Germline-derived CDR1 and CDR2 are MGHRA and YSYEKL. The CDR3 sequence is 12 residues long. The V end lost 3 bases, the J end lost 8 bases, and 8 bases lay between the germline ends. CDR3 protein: CASSQPLDEQFF. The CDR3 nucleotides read TGCGCCAGCAGCCAGCCTCTGGATGAGCAGTTCTTC.

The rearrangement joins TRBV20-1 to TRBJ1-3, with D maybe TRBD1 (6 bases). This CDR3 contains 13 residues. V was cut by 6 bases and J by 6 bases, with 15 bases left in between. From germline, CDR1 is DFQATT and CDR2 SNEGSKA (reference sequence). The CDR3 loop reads CSAGDTSLNTIYF. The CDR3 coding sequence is TGCAGTGCCGGGGACACCAGTTTAAACACCATATATTTT.

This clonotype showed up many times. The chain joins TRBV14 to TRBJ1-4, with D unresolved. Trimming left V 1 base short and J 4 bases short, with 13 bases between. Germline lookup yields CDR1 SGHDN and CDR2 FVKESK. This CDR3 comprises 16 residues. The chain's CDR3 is CASSQGRRADNEKLFF. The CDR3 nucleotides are TGTGCCAGCAGCCAAGGCAGGCGGGCCGATAATGAAAAACTGTTTTTT.

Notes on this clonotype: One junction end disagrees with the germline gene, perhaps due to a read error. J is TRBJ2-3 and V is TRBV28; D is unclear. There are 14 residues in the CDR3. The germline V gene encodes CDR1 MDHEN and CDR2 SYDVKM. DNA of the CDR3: TGTGTCAGCAGTCGGATAGAACTCACAGATACGCAGTATTTT. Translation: CVSSRIELTDTQYF.

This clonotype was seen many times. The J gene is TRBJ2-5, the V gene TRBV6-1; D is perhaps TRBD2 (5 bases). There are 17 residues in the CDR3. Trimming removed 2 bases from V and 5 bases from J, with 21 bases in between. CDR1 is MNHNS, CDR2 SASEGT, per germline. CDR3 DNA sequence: TGTGCCAGCAGTGAATTTTGGCAGACTACCGGCGGGGAGACCCAGTACTTC. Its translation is CASSEFWQTTGGETQYF.

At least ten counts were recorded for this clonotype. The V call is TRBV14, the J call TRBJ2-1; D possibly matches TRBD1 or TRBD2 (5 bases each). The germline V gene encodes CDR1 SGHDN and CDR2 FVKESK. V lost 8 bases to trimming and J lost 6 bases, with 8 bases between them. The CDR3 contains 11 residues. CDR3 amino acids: CASRGTNEQFF. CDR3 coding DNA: TGTGCCAGCCGAGGGACCAATGAGCAGTTCTTC.